The T cell receptor (beta chain) described here comes from a study of blood T cell repertoires in COVID-19. Symptom resolution, clearance, or two negative PCRs marked the recovered donors of Cohort 3. Authors' data handling: Amplification of reference gene primers provided the estimated nucleated cell counts. Profiling relied on immunoSEQ multiplex PCR, and the TCRdb table lists in-frame clones only, not all of them. V and J calls plus clone size are reproduced from that table; the DNA served to infer D and trimming. The table records around 300,000 clones, nearly 90% of them present only once. The CDR3 totals 13 residues. V dropped 2 bases and J dropped 8 bases, with 10 bases sitting between them.

The sequence was obtained from a woman aged 60-75 years who had recovered from COVID-19. J is TRBJ2-4 and V is TRBV12-3 or TRBV12-4; a possible D gene is TRBD2 (5 bases). Sequenced material: PBMCs or T cells enriched from blood (not recorded which). The CDR3 reads CASSLPGSDIQYF. The CDR3 DNA reads as TGTGCCAGCAGTTTACCGGGGTCGGACATTCAGTACTTC.